This entry is about one T cell receptor beta chain. Clones were read by immunoSEQ multiplex PCR, and TCRdb kept only the in-frame ones, dropping some. The sample consists of around 80,000 clones, approximately 92% of them appearing once. This sample is drawn from a study of technical replicates of blood from a few donors. The clonotype originates from a human donor in good health. Sequenced input: T cells isolated from PBMCs.

CDR3 nucleotides: TGTGCCAGCAGTGGAGTCCTCTACGAGCAGTACTTC. This codes for CASSGVLYEQYF. The chain links TRBV2 to TRBJ2-7; D unresolved. The V gene lost 4 bases and the J gene lost 3 bases, with 7 bases spanning the gap. Per germline, CDR1 SNHLY and CDR2 FYNNEI. There are 12 residues in the CDR3. The whole variable domain, filled in from reference TRBV2 and TRBJ2-7, reads EPEVTQTPSHQVTQMGQEVILRCVPISNHLYFYWYRQILGQKVEFLVSFYNNEISEKSEIFDDQFSVERPDGSNFTLKIRSTKLEDSAMYFCASSGVLYEQYFGPGTRLTVT.